These 22 T cell receptor beta chains share one sample of origin, sequenced in a study of regulatory T cells in long-lasting Graves disease. Sample time point: persistent/refractory GD, antithyroid drugs over 5 years with positive TRAb. Construction of the TCR library relied on RNA isolated from PBMCs. Investigators prepared the TCR beta libraries by applying iRepertoire HTBI primers and Arm-PCR of CDR3 regions. TCRdb called the multiplex PCR reads again in MiXCR, with one record for every CDR3 protein. The data show about 450,000 distinct CDR3 sequences, about a quarter seen once. Sequenced material: peripheral blood mononuclear cells (PBMCs), taken when the disease was refractory, from a patient treated with antithyroid drugs. These receptors all come from a female donor with Graves disease.

This chain uses TRBV6-1 with TRBJ1-1; D call uncertain. With 1 base removed from V and 6 bases from J, the gap between germline ends came to 12 bases. Germline V gene data show CDR1 as MNHNS and CDR2 as SASEGT. The CDR3 consists of 14 residues. As DNA, the CDR3 is TGTGCCAGCAGTGAAGTCTTCCGGGCAGCTGAAGCTTTCTTT. This gives the protein CASSEVFRAAEAFF.

A few counts support this clonotype. The chain combines TRBV30 with TRBJ1-1; maybe TRBD1 (6 bases). The germline CDR1 and CDR2 sequences are GTSNPN and SVGIG (reference sequence). The CDR3 spans 13 residues. V lost 3 bases, J lost 3 bases, and 11 bases lay in between. CDR3 coding DNA: TGTGCCTGGAGGGACAGCGCGGACACTGAAGCTTTCTTT. Protein sequence: CAWRDSADTEAFF.

The gene calls are TRBV5-1 and TRBJ2-6; D might be TRBD1 (6 bases). Trimming cost V 4 bases and J 0 bases, with 8 bases left between them. CDR1 and CDR2 (germline): SGHRS, YFSETQ. This CDR3 is built from 15 residues. The CDR3 nucleotides are TGCGCCAGCAGCGCGGACAGCTCTGGGGCCAACGTCCTGACTTTC. This sequence encodes CASSADSSGANVLTF.

The rearrangement joins TRBV19 to TRBJ1-2, with 7 bases lining up with TRBD1. The CDR3 runs 15 residues. Trimming took 4 bases from V and 4 from J; bases not matched to a gene: 9. Looked up from germline, CDR1 is LNHDA and CDR2 is SQIVND (reference sequence). Written as DNA, the CDR3 is TGTGCCAGTAGTAAAAAAACCGGGGACAGCTATGGCTACACCTTC. This gives the protein CASSKKTGDSYGYTF.

This clonotype was found many times. The CDR3 nucleotides read TGCAGTGCTAGAGACGGGACTAGCGACGTCAATGAGCAGTTCTTC. Protein product: CSARDGTSDVNEQFF. The chain carries TRBV20-1 and TRBJ2-1, with 10 bases identical to TRBD2. This CDR3 spans 15 amino acids. CDR1 is DFQATT and CDR2 is SNEGSKA in the germline V gene (reference sequence). The trim removed 0 bases at V and 6 bases at J, leaving 5 bases unmatched.

This clonotype was seen ten or more times. This chain links TRBV30 with TRBJ1-1; D ambiguous. The CDR3 sequence is 13 residues long. CDR1 and CDR2 (germline): GTSNPN, SVGIG (reference sequence). Deletions cut 3 bases from V and 1 base from J, with 9 bases between. CDR3 region: CAWRQTENTEAFF. The CDR3 nucleotides read TGTGCCTGGAGACAAACAGAGAACACTGAAGCTTTCTTT.

This clonotype was recorded many times. The V and J genes are TRBV2 and TRBJ1-2; D possibly corresponds to TRBD1 (5 bases). Trimming stripped 7 bases from V and 1 base from J, with 31 bases between. Germline loops: CDR1 SNHLY, CDR2 FYNNEI. The CDR3 runs 20 residues. Here the CDR3 DNA reads TGTGCCAGCACCCCGCCAGGTCTAGGACACGGTTCAGAAGTTAACTATGGCTACACCTTC. It specifies CASTPPGLGHGSEVNYGYTF.

The chain uses TRBV5-1 and TRBJ2-3; 9 positions match TRBD1. Germline V gene sequence: CDR1 SGHRS, CDR2 YFSETQ. V lost 2 bases and J lost 6; bases outside the gene matches: 7. This CDR3 has 15 amino acids. The CDR3 loop is CASSLRQGDRDTQYF. The CDR3, as DNA: TGCGCCAGCAGCTTACGACAGGGGGATCGGGATACGCAGTATTTT.

The sample holds many counts of this clonotype. The chain is built from TRBV12-3 or TRBV12-4 and TRBJ1-1, with D uncertain. V lost 5 bases to trimming and J lost 1 base, with 8 bases between them. The length of the CDR3 is 13 residues. CDR3 protein: CASSPQQNTEAFF. CDR3 bases: TGTGCCAGCAGTCCGCAGCAGAACACTGAAGCTTTCTTT.

This clonotype was found a few times. J is TRBJ2-7 and V is TRBV20-1; 7 bases agree with TRBD1. The CDR3 is 11 residues long. The germline V gene encodes CDR1 DFQATT and CDR2 SNEGSKA (reference sequence). Trimming at V came to 7 bases and at J to 6 bases, leaving 6 bases not matched to a gene. The CDR3 region has the DNA TGCAGTGGAGACAGGGTCGGCGAGCAGTACTTC. This codes for CSGDRVGEQYF.

CDR3 bases: TGTGCCAGCAGTTACACGACAGGGTCCCACGAGCAGTACTTC. As protein: CASSYTTGSHEQYF. This sequence joins TRBV6-2 or TRBV6-3 and TRBJ2-7; 7 nucleotides agree with TRBD1. V trimming: 2 bases; J trimming: 5 bases; junction bases outside the gene matches: 6. Germline CDR1 reads MNHEY; CDR2 reads SVGEGT. The length of the CDR3 is 14 residues.

This clonotype turned up a few times. DNA for the CDR3: TGTGCCAGCAGGACTCTTCTACAGGGGGCGATGGGGAATGGCTACACCTTC. Amino acids: CASRTLLQGAMGNGYTF. V is TRBV6-1 and J is TRBJ1-2; 9 nucleotides line up with TRBD1. This CDR3 has 17 amino acids. V was clipped by 6 bases and J by 6 bases; unmatched bases: 17. Germline lookup yields CDR1 MNHNS and CDR2 SASEGT.

The chain links TRBV10-3 to TRBJ2-7; 9 bases are a match to TRBD1. Germline assignment: CDR1 ENHRY and CDR2 SYGVKD. V trimming: 8 bases; J trimming: 3 bases; junction bases outside the gene matches: 11. This CDR3 contains 15 residues. CDR3 in amino acids: CAIGGTGTGFYEQYF. CDR3 coding DNA: TGTGCCATCGGTGGGACCGGGACAGGGTTCTACGAGCAGTACTTC.

This clonotype was seen ten or more times. The chain's CDR3 is CAISVGGASDEQFF. CDR3 nucleotide sequence: TGTGCCATCAGTGTAGGGGGGGCGAGCGATGAGCAGTTCTTC. The chain is built from TRBV10-3 and TRBJ2-1; D is possibly TRBD2 (7 bases). The germline V gene has CDR1 ENHRY and CDR2 SYGVKD. Trimming took 4 bases from V and 8 from J, leaving 15 bases between them. The CDR3 has 14 amino acids.

Only a few counts were recorded for this clonotype. The chain couples TRBV6-5 to TRBJ1-3, with TRBD1 identical over 10 bases. From germline, CDR1 is MNHEY and CDR2 SVGAGI. The V segment lost 2 bases and the J segment 8 bases; nucleotides outside the gene matches: 12. The CDR3 runs to 17 residues. CDR3 amino acids: CASSYTPDRGYGHTIYF. The CDR3 DNA is TGTGCCAGCAGTTACACCCCGGACAGGGGGTACGGTCACACCATATATTTT.

Points on this clonotype: The junction departs from germline at one end; a sequencing error may be responsible. CDR3 DNA sequence: TGTGCCACCAGCAGAGATATTGCGACCGGGGAGCCGTTTTTT. It codes for CATSRDIATGEPFF. The V and J genes are TRBV15 and TRBJ2-2; D is possibly TRBD2 (5 bases). Germline V gene sequence: CDR1 LNHNV, CDR2 YYDKDF (reference sequence). The CDR3 sequence is 14 residues long.

This clonotype was counted many times. V gene TRBV6-1 combines with J gene TRBJ1-1, with no clear D. Germline V gene data show CDR1 as MNHNS and CDR2 as SASEGT. The germline V and J ends were trimmed by 1 base and 4 bases, with 10 bases remaining between them. The CDR3 loop spans 14 amino acids. For the CDR3, the DNA is TGTGCCAGCAGTGAAGGGTTTGGCGGCACTGAAGCTTTCTTT. Protein product: CASSEGFGGTEAFF.

V is TRBV14 and J is TRBJ2-7; 8 bases match TRBD2. Germline CDR1 and CDR2: SGHDN and FVKESK. Trimming at V came to 4 bases and at J to 2 bases, leaving 7 bases not matched to a gene. The CDR3 length is 15 residues. CDR3 amino acids: CASSPRLATTYEQYF. CDR3 DNA sequence: TGTGCCAGCAGCCCAAGACTAGCGACCACCTACGAGCAGTACTTC.

This clonotype was seen a single time. J is TRBJ2-1 and V is TRBV12-3 or TRBV12-4; D is possibly TRBD2 (5 bases). The V and J ends lost 2 bases and 4 bases respectively, with 9 bases between them. The CDR3 has 14 residues. The CDR3 DNA sequence: TGTGCCAGCAGTTTATCAACTAGGTACAATGAGCAGTTCTTC. It translates to CASSLSTRYNEQFF.

This clonotype was seen ten or more times. This chain connects TRBV27 to TRBJ2-5, with D tentatively TRBD1 or TRBD2 (5 bases each). The CDR3 covers 15 residues. Trimming pared 3 bases from V and 2 bases from J, leaving 13 bases between. Germline V gives CDR1 MNHEY, CDR2 SMNVEV (reference sequence). The CDR3 nucleotides are TGTGCCAGCAGTTTCCGTAGAGGGGTACAAGAGACCCAGTACTTC. As protein: CASSFRRGVQETQYF.

Ten or more counts support this clonotype. The V gene is TRBV20-1, the J gene TRBJ1-6; D ambiguous. The CDR3 runs to 16 residues. The V end lost 2 bases, the J end lost 0 bases, and 11 bases lay between the germline ends. Looked up from germline, CDR1 is DFQATT and CDR2 is SNEGSKA (reference sequence). CDR3 loop: CSARPGPSSYNSPLHF. The DNA of the CDR3 is TGCAGTGCTAGACCGGGCCCAAGCTCCTATAATTCACCCCTCCACTTT.

The table lists this clonotype with a few counts. This rearrangement joins TRBV20-1 to TRBJ2-7; D possibly corresponds to TRBD1 (5 bases). CDR1 is DFQATT, CDR2 SNEGSKA, per germline (reference sequence). The CDR3 runs 13 residues. Between the trimmed V and J ends, which lost 6 bases and 2 bases, there was a span of 14 bases. The CDR3 spells CSAMGTDTYEQYF. DNA for the CDR3: TGCAGTGCCATGGGAACGGACACCTACGAGCAGTACTTC.